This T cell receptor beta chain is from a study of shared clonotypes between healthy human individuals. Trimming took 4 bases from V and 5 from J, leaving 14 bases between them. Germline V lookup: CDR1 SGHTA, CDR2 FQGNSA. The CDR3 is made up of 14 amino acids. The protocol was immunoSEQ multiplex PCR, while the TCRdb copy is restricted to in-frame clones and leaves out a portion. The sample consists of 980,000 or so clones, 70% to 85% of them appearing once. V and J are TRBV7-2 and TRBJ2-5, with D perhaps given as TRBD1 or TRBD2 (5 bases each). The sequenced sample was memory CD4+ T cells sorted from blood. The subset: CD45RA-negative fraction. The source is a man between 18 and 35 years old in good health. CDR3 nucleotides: TGTGCCAGCAGCTCTTACCGGGACGGCGAGACCCAGTACTTC. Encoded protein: CASSSYRDGETQYF.